The clone carrying this T cell receptor (beta chain) was picked up a small number of times. This record comes from a study of PD-L1 blockade in urothelial cancer. The CDR3 is made up of 17 amino acids. Germline V gene lookup returns CDR1 LNHNV and CDR2 YYDKDF (reference sequence). The ends were cut back, 0 bases at V and 0 bases at J, with 12 bases in the middle. Described time point: pretreatment peripheral blood. Data came from immunoSEQ multiplex PCR; TCRdb stores just in-frame clones and leaves some out. In the table there are fewer than 80,000 clones, approximately 80% of which are singletons. J is TRBJ1-3 and V is TRBV15, with D unresolved. This sample comprised PBMCs, obtained around atezolizumab (anti-PD-L1) treatment. The TCR originated in a man between 65 and 85 years old with urothelial cancer. As DNA, the CDR3 is TGTGCCACCAGCAGAGAAGGGAGACCAAACTCTGGAAACACCATATATTTT. This translates into CATSREGRPNSGNTIYF.